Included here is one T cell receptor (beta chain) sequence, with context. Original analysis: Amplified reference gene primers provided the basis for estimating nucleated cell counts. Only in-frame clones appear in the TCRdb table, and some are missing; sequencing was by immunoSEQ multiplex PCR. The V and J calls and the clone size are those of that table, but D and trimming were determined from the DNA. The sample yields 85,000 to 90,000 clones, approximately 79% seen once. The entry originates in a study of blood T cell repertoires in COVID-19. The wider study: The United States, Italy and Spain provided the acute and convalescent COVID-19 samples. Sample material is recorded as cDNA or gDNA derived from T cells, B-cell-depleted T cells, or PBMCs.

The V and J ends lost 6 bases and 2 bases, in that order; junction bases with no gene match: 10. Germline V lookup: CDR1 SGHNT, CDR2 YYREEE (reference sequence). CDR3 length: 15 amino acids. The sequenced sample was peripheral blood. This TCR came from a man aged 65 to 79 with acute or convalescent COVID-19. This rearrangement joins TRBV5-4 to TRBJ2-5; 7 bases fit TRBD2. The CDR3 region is CASNPSGARQETQYF. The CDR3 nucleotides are TGTGCCAGCAACCCCAGCGGGGCACGGCAAGAGACCCAGTACTTC. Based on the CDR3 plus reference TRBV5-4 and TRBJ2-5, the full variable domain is ETGVTQSPTHLIKTRGQQVTLRCSSQSGHNTVSWYQQALGQGPQFIFQYYREEENGRGNFPPRFSGLQFPNYSSELNVNALELDDSALYLCASNPSGARQETQYFGPGTRLLVL.